The 9 T cell receptor beta chains in this list originate from one sample, sequenced in a study of T cell responses to AZD1222 COVID-19 vaccine. Repertoires were generated with immunoSEQ multiplex PCR, while TCRdb's copy carries only in-frame clones and drops some. The sample lists 95,000 to 150,000 clones; approximately 83% were seen once. The specimen was peripheral blood, collected on day 0 of AZD1222 vaccination. The receptors were sampled from an adult in good health.

This clone has more than one count but fewer than ten. V usage is TRBV5-6 and J usage is TRBJ2-2; the match to TRBD2 covers 10 bases. This CDR3 has 18 residues. J was trimmed by 6 bases and V by 3 bases; bases with no gene match: 14. Germline V lookup: CDR1 SGHDT, CDR2 YYEEEE. The CDR3 reads CASSWGLARSLSPGELFF. CDR3 bases: TGTGCCAGCAGCTGGGGACTAGCGCGTAGTTTGAGTCCCGGGGAGCTGTTTTTT.

The genes are TRBV11-3 and TRBJ2-1; TRBD2 might be the D (6 bases). Trimming removed 5 bases at V and 4 bases at J, with 9 bases between. The germline gives CDR1 SGHNT, CDR2 YENEEA. This CDR3 is 13 amino acids long. The CDR3 DNA sequence: TGTGCCAGCAGCCGTCTAGCGTACAATGAGCAGTTCTTC. Encoded protein: CASSRLAYNEQFF.

The chain combines TRBV11-3 with TRBJ2-3; D is possibly TRBD2 (6 bases). V lost 4 bases to trimming and J lost 6 bases, with 11 bases between them. This CDR3 region has 13 residues. The germline CDR1 and CDR2 sequences are SGHNT and YENEEA. CDR3 coding DNA: TGTGCCAGCAGCTCGGGACTTGGGGATACGCAGTATTTT. This translates into CASSSGLGDTQYF.

This clone was picked up a small number of times. The chain uses TRBV11-3 and TRBJ1-5; tentative D call: TRBD1 (5 bases). Germline V gene data show CDR1 as SGHNT and CDR2 as YENEEA. V was clipped by 5 bases and J by 0 bases, with 8 bases between them. This CDR3 comprises 14 residues. Here the CDR3 reads CASSPQGSNQPQHF. In nucleotides, the CDR3 is TGTGCCAGCAGCCCGCAGGGTAGCAATCAGCCCCAGCATTTT.

V gene TRBV6-1 combines with J gene TRBJ2-1, with D maybe TRBD1 (6 bases). Between the trimmed V and J ends, which lost 6 bases and 9 bases, there was a span of 18 bases. Germline lookup yields CDR1 MNHNS and CDR2 SASEGT. The CDR3 has 14 amino acids. DNA of the CDR3: TGTGCCAGCAGGAAGGGACAACGGGATGGTGAGCAGTTCTTC. Translating it yields CASRKGQRDGEQFF.

This chain uses TRBV9 with TRBJ2-5; possibly TRBD1 or TRBD2 for D (5 bases each). In germline, CDR1 is SGDLS, CDR2 YYNGEE. Trimming removed 3 bases at V and 3 bases at J, with 9 bases between. This CDR3 spans 13 amino acids. CDR3 nucleotides: TGTGCCAGCAGCGGGGGGACGGAAGAGACCCAGTACTTC. As protein: CASSGGTEETQYF.

The rearrangement uses TRBV7-3 and TRBJ1-1; D gene uncertain. This CDR3 region has 13 residues. Germline V gene data show CDR1 as SGHTA and CDR2 as FQGTGA. The V and J ends lost 4 bases and 5 bases respectively, with 11 bases between them. In DNA, the CDR3 is TGTGCCAGCAGCTCCCAACCCGGAACTGAAGCTTTCTTT. Its translation: CASSSQPGTEAFF.

The V and J genes are TRBV6-5 and TRBJ1-1; no reliable D call. Trimming took 5 bases from V and 0 from J, leaving 7 bases between them. Looked up from germline, CDR1 is MNHEY and CDR2 is SVGAGI. The CDR3 spans 13 residues. For the CDR3, the DNA is TGTGCCAGCAGTAAACACCTGAACACTGAAGCTTTCTTT. As protein: CASSKHLNTEAFF.

The chain links TRBV2 to TRBJ2-2, with 8 bases identical to TRBD1. CDR1 is SNHLY and CDR2 is FYNNEI in the germline V gene. J was trimmed by 4 bases and V by 6 bases; bases with no gene match: 10. The CDR3 extends over 16 amino acids. CDR3 DNA: TGTGCCAGCAGCGCCAGGTTAGGACAGGGCACCGGGGAGCTGTTTTTT. Residues: CASSARLGQGTGELFF.